Shown below are 20 T cell receptor beta chains from a single sample sequenced in a study of shared clonotypes between healthy human individuals. Repertoires were generated with immunoSEQ multiplex PCR, while TCRdb's copy carries only in-frame clones and drops some. Among approximately 2,000,000 clones listed, roughly 90% were seen once. Sequencing input: naive CD4+ T cells from PBMCs. Subset noted: CD45RA+ positively selected. The receptor source for this set is a man younger than 35 in good health. Some clones in this sample may be carry-over from other donors' samples.

V and J are TRBV30 and TRBJ2-1; D ambiguous. Germline CDR1 reads GTSNPN; CDR2 reads SVGIG (reference sequence). V lost 4 bases and J lost 10, with 17 bases in between. The CDR3 extends over 13 amino acids. The CDR3 is CAWNEEYRSEQFF. CDR3 coding DNA: TGTGCCTGGAATGAAGAGTATCGGTCGGAGCAGTTCTTC.

The chain carries TRBV28 and TRBJ2-7; tentative D call: TRBD1 (5 bases). This CDR3 is 15 amino acids long. The ends were cut back, 2 bases at V and 3 bases at J, with 14 bases in the middle. CDR1 MDHEN and CDR2 SYDVKM come from the germline V gene. CDR3 sequence: CASSLKGQWNYEQYF. CDR3 bases: TGTGCCAGCAGTTTAAAGGGGCAGTGGAACTACGAGCAGTACTTC.

This clone has only one observation. CDR3 DNA: TGCAGCGTAGACCATTACGGCTATGGCTACACCTTC. Translation: CSVDHYGYGYTF. V and J are TRBV29-1 and TRBJ1-2; D is unclear. The CDR3 has 12 amino acids. V lost 6 bases and J lost 4, with 12 bases in between. Germline assignment: CDR1 SQVTM and CDR2 ANQGSEA.

As to this clone: Other DNA sequences in the same sample also yield this CDR3. This chain links TRBV5-1 with TRBJ2-7; no clear D gene. The CDR3 sequence is 13 residues long. Germline V CDR1 and CDR2: SGHRS, YFSETQ. The ends were cut back, 4 bases at V and 2 bases at J, with 10 bases in the middle. CDR3 nucleotides: TGCGCCAGCAGCCCGGACGGTACCTACGAGCAGTACTTC. Its translation is CASSPDGTYEQYF. The full variable domain, its missing parts supplied by reference TRBV5-1 and TRBJ2-7, is KAGVTQTPRYLIKTRGQQVTLSCSPISGHRSVSWYQQTPGQGLQFLFEYFSETQRNKGNFPGRFSGRQFSNSRSEMNVSTLELGDSALYLCASSPDGTYEQYFGPGTRLTVT.

This sequence joins TRBV19 and TRBJ2-7; TRBD2 might be the D (5 bases). Germline CDR1 is LNHDA and CDR2 is SQIVND (reference sequence). Between the trimmed V and J ends, which lost 2 bases and 4 bases, there was a span of 15 bases. The CDR3 covers 15 residues. The CDR3 DNA sequence: TGTGCCAGTAGTATATCCCGGGTCCGCGGGTACGAGCAGTACTTC. It is translated as CASSISRVRGYEQYF.

The chain uses TRBV19 and TRBJ2-3; the D gene is possibly TRBD1 (6 bases). The length of the CDR3 is 14 residues. Germline values: CDR1 LNHDA, CDR2 SQIVND (reference sequence). Trimming took 10 bases from V and 2 from J, leaving 16 bases between them. The CDR3 loop is CATRKGDTTDTQYF. CDR3 sequence (DNA): TGTGCCACTCGTAAGGGGGATACCACAGATACGCAGTATTTT. The full variable domain, completed using reference TRBV19 and TRBJ2-3, is DGGITQSPKYLFRKEGQNVTLSCEQNLNHDAMYWYRQDPGQGLRLIYYSQIVNDFQKGDIAEGYSVSREKKESFPLTVTSAQKNPTAFYLCATRKGDTTDTQYFGPGTRLTVL.

This chain connects TRBV19 to TRBJ1-1; TRBD1 agrees at 7 bases. The CDR3 is 15 residues long. Germline V lookup: CDR1 LNHDA, CDR2 SQIVND (reference sequence). J lost 11 bases, V lost 0 bases, and 12 bases had no gene match. The CDR3 spells CASSIEGRGSSHAFF. The DNA for the CDR3 is TGTGCCAGTAGTATAGAAGGCAGGGGGTCGAGTCACGCTTTCTTT.

V and J are TRBV9 and TRBJ2-1; D gene unclear. The length of the CDR3 is 11 residues. Trimming took 5 bases from V and 5 from J, leaving 5 bases between them. From germline, CDR1 is SGDLS and CDR2 YYNGEE. The chain's CDR3 is CASSPNNEQFF. The CDR3 DNA sequence: TGTGCCAGCAGTCCAAACAATGAGCAGTTCTTC.

The genes are TRBV28 and TRBJ2-6; 7 nucleotides align to TRBD1. V lost 8 bases to trimming and J lost 2 bases; unmatched junction nucleotides: 12. The CDR3 runs 17 residues. Germline CDR1 and CDR2: MDHEN and SYDVKM. The CDR3 sequence is CASLPRQGSPGANVLTF. The CDR3 DNA reads as TGTGCCAGCCTCCCCAGACAGGGTTCCCCTGGGGCCAACGTCCTGACTTTC.

In its sample, this clone was seen once. The chain combines TRBV5-1 with TRBJ2-1; 7 bases agree with TRBD2. The germline CDR1 and CDR2 sequences are SGHRS and YFSETQ. The CDR3 extends over 15 amino acids. Trimming removed 6 bases from V and 8 bases from J; junction bases left unmatched: 14. This CDR3 reads CASNIGGTNSHEQFF. The CDR3 DNA follows: TGCGCCAGCAACATAGGCGGGACTAATTCACATGAGCAGTTCTTC.

This clone was counted a single time. V is TRBV6-4 and J is TRBJ2-3; D ambiguous. V lost 2 bases and J 6 bases, leaving 9 bases between the germline ends. The length of the CDR3 is 13 residues. Per germline, CDR1 MRHNA and CDR2 SNTAGT. CDR3 sequence: CASSDLPRDTQYF. In nucleotides, the CDR3 is TGTGCCAGCAGTGACCTCCCCAGGGATACGCAGTATTTT.

The chain uses TRBV28 and TRBJ1-5; 8 bases fit TRBD1. The V gene end was trimmed by 6 bases and the J gene end by 0 bases; junction bases not matched to a gene: 16. The CDR3 loop spans 19 amino acids. The V gene's germline CDR1 is MDHEN and CDR2 SYDVKM. The CDR3 spells CASRRQGISTLYSNQPQHF. CDR3 nucleotides: TGTGCCAGCAGGAGACAGGGGATCTCCACCCTCTATAGCAATCAGCCCCAGCATTTT. The whole variable domain, filled in from reference TRBV28 and TRBJ1-5, reads DVKVTQSSRYLVKRTGEKVFLECVQDMDHENMFWYRQDPGLGLRLIYFSYDVKMKEKGDIPEGYSVSREKKERFSLILESASTNQTSMYLCASRRQGISTLYSNQPQHFGDGTRLSIL.

The CDR3 DNA follows: TGCGCCAGCAGCCAAGACCCCATCTGGGGCACTGAAGCTTTCTTT. It translates to CASSQDPIWGTEAFF. This chain connects TRBV4-3 to TRBJ1-1, with D uncertain. Germline V gene sequence: CDR1 LGHNA, CDR2 YSLEER. V was clipped by 0 bases and J by 4 bases, with 12 bases between them. The CDR3 totals 15 residues.

The chain couples TRBV11-3 to TRBJ2-3; 8 positions match TRBD1. Germline V gene data show CDR1 as SGHNT and CDR2 as YENEEA. With V trimmed by 5 bases and J by 2 bases, 3 bases remained unmatched. This CDR3 has 14 residues. CDR3 region: CASSAGQDTDTQYF. The CDR3 DNA sequence: TGTGCCAGCAGCGCGGGACAGGACACAGATACGCAGTATTTT.

The rearrangement links TRBV6-5 to TRBJ1-2, with D possibly being TRBD1 (5 bases). This CDR3 contains 15 residues. The V and J ends lost 0 bases and 7 bases respectively, with 15 bases between them. CDR1 and CDR2 from the germline V gene are MNHEY and SVGAGI. The DNA of the CDR3 is TGTGCCAGCAGTTACTCAACGTCAGGGCTGAGTGGCTACACCTTC. Translated: CASSYSTSGLSGYTF.

The CDR3 is CASSLSSGTGSYEQYF. As DNA, the CDR3 is TGTGCCAGCAGTCTCTCCTCCGGGACAGGGTCCTACGAGCAGTACTTC. The chain has TRBV27 and TRBJ2-7; 9 bases align to TRBD1. V lost 5 bases, J lost 1 base, and 9 bases stayed unmatched. CDR3 length: 16 amino acids. Germline V gives CDR1 MNHEY, CDR2 SMNVEV (reference sequence).

V and J are TRBV28 and TRBJ2-7; D unresolved. Trimming removed 4 bases at V and 6 bases at J, with 16 bases between. The CDR3 contains 14 residues. Germline V lookup: CDR1 MDHEN, CDR2 SYDVKM. The CDR3 is CASSSLTKVGEQYF. CDR3 nucleotides: TGTGCCAGCAGTTCCTTGACAAAAGTGGGCGAGCAGTACTTC.

This sequence joins TRBV4-2 and TRBJ2-5; D gene uncertain. Trimming cost V 8 bases and J 1 base, with 14 bases left between them. CDR1 is LGHNA and CDR2 is YNFKEQ in the germline V gene. CDR3 length equals 14 residues. CDR3 coding DNA: TGTGCCAGCGGGGTCGGCGATACCCAAGAGACCCAGTACTTC. Translated, it gives CASGVGDTQETQYF.

This clone was detected only a few times. The CDR3 loop is CAIRQFDEQYF. In nucleotides, the CDR3 is TGTGCCATCAGACAGTTCGACGAGCAGTACTTC. This rearrangement joins TRBV10-3 to TRBJ2-7; D is unresolved. This CDR3 comprises 11 residues. V lost 6 bases and J 5 bases, leaving 8 bases between the germline ends. Germline V gives CDR1 ENHRY, CDR2 SYGVKD.

A note on this clone: The sample has other DNA sequences that encode this CDR3 too. The CDR3 here is CASSLGLAGATDTQYF. The DNA of the CDR3 is TGTGCCAGCAGTTTGGGACTAGCGGGAGCAACAGATACGCAGTATTTT. V gene TRBV7-3 combines with J gene TRBJ2-3; 14 bases are shared with TRBD2. V shed 6 bases and J 3 bases; nucleotides not matched to a gene: 5. Germline V CDR1 and CDR2: SGHTA, FQGTGA. The CDR3 has 16 residues.